Following are 28 T cell receptor beta chains from one sample sequenced in a study of T-cell memory formation after mild COVID-19. TCRdb re-analysed the 5' RACE reads in MiXCR, keeping a single row per CDR3 protein. The data show fewer than 350,000 distinct CDR3 sequences, approximately 15% seen once. Sequenced sample: PBMCs or a T cell subset sorted from them (not recorded which). The receptors were gathered from a man aged 18 to 29 who had mild COVID-19 (a few samples of this study predate the infection). Cell type and time point are not known.

The chain is built from TRBV29-1 and TRBJ1-1; weak D call: TRBD1 (6 bases). Deletions cut 7 bases from V and 5 bases from J, with 14 bases between. CDR3 size: 12 residues. Germline CDR1 reads SQVTM; CDR2 reads ANQGSEA. CDR3 in amino acids: CSAQRGLTEAFF. The CDR3 DNA is TGCAGCGCCCAGAGGGGGTTGACTGAAGCTTTCTTT.

This chain uses TRBV30 with TRBJ2-7; 8 bases map to TRBD1. There are 12 residues in the CDR3. V was clipped by 2 bases and J by 5 bases; unmatched bases: 2. Germline CDR1 reads GTSNPN; CDR2 reads SVGIG (reference sequence). CDR3 residues: CAWSLDRDEQYF. Here the CDR3 DNA reads TGTGCCTGGAGTTTGGACAGGGACGAGCAGTACTTC.

The chain has TRBV10-3 and TRBJ1-5; the D is unclear. Germline V gene lookup returns CDR1 ENHRY and CDR2 SYGVKD. CDR3 size: 13 residues. Between the trimmed V and J ends, which lost 10 bases and 7 bases, there was a span of 17 bases. This chain's CDR3 is CATQSGEGQPQHF. The CDR3 DNA reads TGTGCCACCCAAAGCGGGGAAGGACAGCCCCAGCATTTT.

This clonotype was detected a few times. The DNA is omitted, as the CDR3 cannot be located on it reliably, and the CDR3 follows TCRdb's listing. The chain couples TRBV7-2 to TRBJ1-6. Germline CDR1 and CDR2: SGHTA and FQGNSA. The CDR3 has 14 amino acids, counting both end residues. The CDR3 protein is CASSFLEKGSPLHF.

V is TRBV5-1 and J is TRBJ1-2; D is possibly TRBD1 (5 bases). CDR3 length equals 12 residues. Trimming left V 4 bases short and J 5 bases short, with 9 bases between. Germline V gene sequence: CDR1 SGHRS, CDR2 YFSETQ. The CDR3, as DNA: TGCGCCAGCAGCGACCAGGGTTATGGCTACACCTTC. Translated: CASSDQGYGYTF.

This clonotype was detected a few times. The rearrangement uses TRBV11-2 and TRBJ2-5; D uncertain. Germline V gene sequence: CDR1 SGHAT, CDR2 FQNNGV. V was clipped by 2 bases and J by 2 bases, with 9 bases between them. This CDR3 has 14 residues. The CDR3 DNA sequence: TGTGCCAGCAGCTTAACGATAGGGCAAGAGACCCAGTACTTC. Residues: CASSLTIGQETQYF.

CDR3 sequence: CASSWGTGTAYEQYV. CDR3 coding DNA: TGCGCCAGCAGCTGGGGGACAGGGACAGCCTACGAGCAGTACGTC. The rearrangement uses TRBV5-1 and TRBJ2-7, with 9 bases identical to TRBD1. From germline, CDR1 is SGHRS and CDR2 YFSETQ. The V segment lost 3 bases and the J segment 2 bases; nucleotides outside the gene matches: 6. This CDR3 contains 15 residues.

The DNA of the CDR3 is TGCGCCAGCAGCTCACTACAGGGAGAGGGCGGCTACACCTTC. Encoded protein: CASSSLQGEGGYTF. J is TRBJ1-2 and V is TRBV5-1; D possibly corresponds to TRBD1 (6 bases). Trimming removed 3 bases at V and 8 bases at J, with 17 bases between. The CDR3 is 14 residues long. CDR1 and CDR2 (germline): SGHRS, YFSETQ.

The sample holds many counts of this clonotype. This chain joins TRBV4-1 and TRBJ2-7; TRBD1 aligns across 8 bases. This CDR3 has 12 amino acids. The germline V gene has CDR1 MGHRA and CDR2 YSYEKL. After removal of 4 bases from V and 7 bases from J, the junction contained 3 bases not matched to a gene. The CDR3 protein is CASSRTGGEQYF. In DNA, the CDR3 is TGCGCCAGCAGCCGAACAGGGGGTGAGCAGTACTTC.

This clonotype was seen a few times. The chain uses TRBV4-1 and TRBJ2-3; weak D call: TRBD2 (5 bases). CDR1 is MGHRA, CDR2 YSYEKL, per germline. The CDR3 length is 14 residues. Trimming stripped 4 bases from V and 10 bases from J, with 18 bases between. DNA of the CDR3: TGCGCCAGCAGCCGAGAGGAGTGGAGGAATCCGCAGTATTTT. Its translation: CASSREEWRNPQYF.

This clonotype was seen a few times. The chain links TRBV20-1 to TRBJ2-3, with 8 nucleotides matching TRBD2. This CDR3 comprises 14 residues. Trimming cost V 1 base and J 6 bases; bases outside gene matches: 6. Germline V gives CDR1 DFQATT, CDR2 SNEGSKA (reference sequence). The CDR3 protein is CSARATAGEDTQYF. CDR3 in DNA: TGCAGTGCTAGAGCTACAGCGGGGGAGGATACGCAGTATTTT.

The chain has TRBV7-9 and TRBJ2-5; no firm D call. The CDR3 length is 14 residues. Germline V CDR1 and CDR2: SEHNR, FQNEAQ (reference sequence). Deletions cut 4 bases from V and 3 bases from J, with 12 bases between. CDR3 residues: CASSYPDGKETQYF. The CDR3 coding sequence is TGTGCCAGCAGCTACCCAGACGGCAAAGAGACCCAGTACTTC.

This clonotype came up a few times. The chain combines TRBV15 with TRBJ1-1; weak D call: TRBD1 (6 bases). Trimming shortened V by 8 bases and J by 1 base, and 14 bases separated the two germline ends. Germline CDR1 is LNHNV and CDR2 is YYDKDF (reference sequence). CDR3 length equals 14 residues. The CDR3 here is CATEEDRGNTEAFF. CDR3 DNA: TGTGCCACCGAAGAGGACAGAGGGAACACTGAAGCTTTCTTT.

This chain connects TRBV11-2 to TRBJ2-3; no clear D gene. The CDR3 sequence is 12 residues long. V gave up 7 bases and J gave up 2 bases, with 7 bases separating them. Germline V gives CDR1 SGHAT, CDR2 FQNNGV. The CDR3 sequence: CASTLYTDTQYF. CDR3 sequence (DNA): TGTGCCAGCACCCTTTACACAGATACGCAGTATTTT.

V usage is TRBV20-1 and J usage is TRBJ2-7; possible D gene TRBD2, 5 bases. Trimming pared 5 bases from V and 7 bases from J, leaving 12 bases between. The CDR3 spans 11 residues. Looked up from germline, CDR1 is DFQATT and CDR2 is SNEGSKA (reference sequence). This chain's CDR3 is CSALLDGEQYV. The CDR3 DNA sequence: TGCAGTGCTCTACTAGATGGTGAGCAGTACGTC.

This rearrangement joins TRBV7-2 to TRBJ1-5; perhaps TRBD1 as D (5 bases). The V and J ends lost 5 bases and 6 bases respectively, with 8 bases between them. Germline-derived CDR1 and CDR2 are SGHTA and FQGNSA. The CDR3 totals 12 residues. Written as DNA, the CDR3 is TGTGCCAGCAGCGACACAGGTCAGCCCCAGCATTTT. It is translated as CASSDTGQPQHF.

J is TRBJ2-1 and V is TRBV29-1; 10 bases agree with TRBD2. The CDR3 extends over 14 amino acids. Germline V CDR1 and CDR2: SQVTM, ANQGSEA. V gave up 7 bases and J gave up 5 bases; unmatched junction bases: 8. The CDR3, as DNA: TGCAGCGGCATGAGCGGGGGGGGAGACAATGAGCAGTTCTTC. Translated: CSGMSGGGDNEQFF.

J is TRBJ2-7 and V is TRBV14; 8 bases agree with TRBD1. V gave up 6 bases and J gave up 1 base; unmatched junction bases: 5. The CDR3 is 14 residues long. The germline gives CDR1 SGHDN, CDR2 FVKESK. The CDR3 DNA reads TGTGCCAGCAGAGGGACAGGACGTTCCTACGAGCAGTACTTC. Protein sequence: CASRGTGRSYEQYF.

This clonotype was found a few times. This chain links TRBV15 with TRBJ1-5; TRBD1 might be the D (6 bases). CDR1 is LNHNV, CDR2 YYDKDF, per germline (reference sequence). This CDR3 contains 15 residues. V lost 3 bases and J 0 bases, leaving 9 bases between the germline ends. Here the CDR3 reads CATSRTGNSNQPQHF. CDR3 bases: TGTGCCACCAGCAGGACAGGAAATAGCAATCAGCCCCAGCATTTT.

The chain links TRBV7-9 to TRBJ1-2, with D possibly TRBD1 on 5 matching bases. V was trimmed by 6 bases and J by 4 bases, leaving 12 bases between them. CDR1 is SEHNR and CDR2 is FQNEAQ in the germline V gene (reference sequence). The CDR3 spans 13 residues. The CDR3 region is CASSPGTLYGYTF. The CDR3, as DNA: TGTGCCAGCAGTCCCGGGACTCTCTATGGCTACACCTTC.

In its sample, this clonotype was seen a few times. This rearrangement joins TRBV7-2 to TRBJ2-1; D is possibly TRBD1 (6 bases). From germline, CDR1 is SGHTA and CDR2 FQGNSA. The length of the CDR3 is 15 residues. Between the trimmed V and J ends, which lost 2 bases and 9 bases, there was a span of 17 bases. DNA of the CDR3: TGTGCCAGCAGCTTACAGGCAGCAGGGGCTGGTGAGCAGTTCTTC. Translating it yields CASSLQAAGAGEQFF.

This clonotype came up a few times. The chain couples TRBV7-9 to TRBJ2-5, with D tentatively TRBD1 (5 bases). V was shortened by 8 bases and J by 4 bases, with 20 bases between the two germline ends. Per the germline V gene, CDR1 is SEHNR and CDR2 is FQNEAQ (reference sequence). This CDR3 contains 15 residues. CDR3 loop: CASARGSPLGETQYF. CDR3 sequence (DNA): TGTGCCAGCGCTAGGGGCAGTCCCCTGGGAGAGACCCAGTACTTC.

This clonotype has a handful of counts. The chain employs TRBV7-6 and TRBJ2-7, with 8 bases matching TRBD1. This CDR3 comprises 13 residues. CDR1 is SGHVS and CDR2 is FNYEAQ in the germline V gene. V lost 1 base to trimming and J lost 7 bases; unmatched junction nucleotides: 3. CDR3 protein: CASSLVGQAEQYV. In DNA form, the CDR3 reads TGTGCCAGCAGCTTAGTGGGACAGGCAGAGCAGTACGTC.

This rearrangement joins TRBV28 to TRBJ1-1, with 7 bases identical to TRBD1. Per germline, CDR1 MDHEN and CDR2 SYDVKM. Trimming removed 6 bases from V and 3 bases from J; junction bases left unmatched: 7. The CDR3 sequence is 14 residues long. In DNA form, the CDR3 reads TGTGCCAGCAGGGGGACAGCGGTATACACTGAAGCTTTCTTT. Protein product: CASRGTAVYTEAFF.

This clonotype was detected many times. V usage is TRBV4-3 and J usage is TRBJ2-7; D is ambiguous. This CDR3 region has 15 residues. Trimming shortened V by 1 base and J by 1 base, and 11 bases separated the two germline ends. Germline CDR1 and CDR2: LGHNA and YSLEER. CDR3 sequence (DNA): TGCGCCAGCAGCCAAGGCGTGACGAGATCCTACGAGCAGTACTTC. This encodes CASSQGVTRSYEQYF.

The genes are TRBV7-2 and TRBJ1-6; TRBD1 matches 7 bases. The V segment lost 5 bases and the J segment 14 bases; nucleotides outside the gene matches: 9. CDR1 SGHTA and CDR2 FQGNSA come from the germline V gene. The CDR3 covers 13 residues. CDR3 DNA: TGTGCCAGCAGCAGGGACAGTGGCAACTCCCTCCACTTT. Amino acid sequence: CASSRDSGNSLHF. Drawing the rest from reference TRBV7-2 and TRBJ1-6, the complete variable domain is GAGVSQSPSNKVTEKGKDVELRCDPISGHTALYWYRQSLGQGLEFLIYFQGNSAPDKSGLPSDRFSAERTGGSVSTLTIQRTQQEDSAVYLCASSRDSGNSLHFGNGTRLTVT.

The chain combines TRBV12-3 or TRBV12-4 with TRBJ2-1, with D perhaps TRBD1 (5 bases). CDR3 size: 13 residues. V was cut by 3 bases and J by 8 bases, with 11 bases left in between. CDR3 region: CASSFPGNHEQFF. DNA for the CDR3: TGTGCCAGCAGTTTTCCAGGGAACCATGAGCAGTTCTTC.

This clonotype occurred a few times. The chain joins TRBV29-1 to TRBJ2-3, with TRBD2 matching over 11 bases. There are 14 residues in the CDR3. Germline V CDR1 and CDR2: SQVTM, ANQGSEA. The ends lost 8 bases at V and 2 bases at J; junction bases unmatched: 6. CDR3: CSHGTSGYTDTQYF. In DNA, the CDR3 is TGCAGCCACGGGACTAGCGGCTACACAGATACGCAGTATTTT.